This T cell receptor (beta chain) came from a study of shared clonotypes between healthy human individuals. In the naive CD8 group, cells lacked CD45RO and were positively selected for CCR7, so terminally differentiated effector memory CD45RA+ cells were left out. Nashville, Tennessee was home to all donors, each a Caucasian adult. Trimming took 6 bases from V and 6 from J, leaving 15 bases between them. From germline, CDR1 is WNHNN and CDR2 SYGVQD (reference sequence). The CDR3 length is 14 residues. Sequencing used immunoSEQ multiplex PCR; TCRdb keeps in-frame clones, though not all of them. This sample has about 750,000 clones, with around 92% found just once.

Material: naive CD8+ T cells sorted from blood. The V call is TRBV10-1, the J call TRBJ2-1; D gene unclear. The source of this sequence is a man aged 25-40 years in good health. The CDR3 DNA reads as TGCGCCAGCAGCGACGGTGGCGGCTCCAATGAGCAGTTCTTC. Its translation is CASSDGGGSNEQFF.